The sequence of this T cell receptor beta chain was determined in a study of blood T cell repertoires in COVID-19. Between the trimmed V and J ends, which lost 8 bases and 5 bases, there was a span of 13 bases. Per the germline V gene, CDR1 is MRHNA and CDR2 is SNTAGT. This CDR3 has 13 amino acids. The table came from immunoSEQ multiplex PCR; TCRdb's copy has only in-frame clones and leaves some out. The sample holds around 300,000 clones, roughly 91% seen once. This clone was seen only once. Sample: PBMCs or T cells enriched from blood (not recorded which). This clonotype was obtained from a woman aged 55-69 years who had recovered from COVID-19. The chain couples TRBV6-4 to TRBJ2-1, with D possibly TRBD2 on 5 matching bases. The CDR3 DNA is TGTGCCAGCTCGCCCCCGGGGAACAATGAGCAGTTCTTC. Encoded protein: CASSPPGNNEQFF.